The next 4 T cell receptor beta chains were all read from a single sample in a study of T cells after posttransplantation cyclophosphamide. Assay: immunoSEQ multiplex PCR; the TCRdb copy retains only in-frame clones and omits some. Here the sample spans around 10,000 clones, more than 75% being singletons. Controls had myeloablative marrow grafts with methotrexate and calcineurin inhibitor, sampled at 1 year. The starting material was PBMCs, obtained after an allogeneic stem cell transplant with a calcineurin inhibitor and methotrexate. The receptors stem from a male patient in his thirties who received an allogeneic stem cell transplant from an unrelated donor, was CMV-positive, and had no GVHD. Some of the T cells may derive from the graft donor.

The chain has TRBV29-1 and TRBJ1-2, with D possibly being TRBD1 (6 bases). V was cut by 4 bases and J by 4 bases, with 10 bases left in between. This CDR3 region has 12 residues. The germline gives CDR1 SQVTM, CDR2 ANQGSEA. The chain's CDR3 is CSVVRTAYGYTF. CDR3 in DNA: TGCAGCGTTGTCAGGACAGCCTATGGCTACACCTTC. Variable domain in full (rest from reference TRBV29-1 and TRBJ1-2): SAVISQKPSRDICQRGTSLTIQCQVDSQVTMMFWYRQQPGQSLTLIATANQGSEATYESGFVIDKFPISRPNLTFSTLTVSNMSPEDSSIYLCSVVRTAYGYTFGSGTRLTVV.

This rearrangement joins TRBV19 to TRBJ2-7; TRBD2 matches at 9 bases. V was clipped by 6 bases and J by 2 bases; unmatched bases: 17. This CDR3 region has 18 residues. The germline V gene has CDR1 LNHDA and CDR2 SQIVND (reference sequence). CDR3 nucleotides: TGTGCCAGTAGCCCTAGGGGTCGGGAGGCGGGAGGGACCTACGAGCAGTACTTC. It yields the protein CASSPRGREAGGTYEQYF.

This clone occurred a few times. The chain has TRBV10-3 and TRBJ2-2; TRBD2 matches at 8 bases. The CDR3 has 15 amino acids. Germline CDR1 and CDR2: ENHRY and SYGVKD. With V trimmed by 10 bases and J by 0 bases, 7 bases remained unmatched. The CDR3: CATKTSGANTGELFF. CDR3 nucleotide sequence: TGTGCCACCAAAACTAGCGGCGCGAACACCGGGGAGCTGTTTTTT.

V gene TRBV4-1 combines with J gene TRBJ2-5, with 7 bases aligning to TRBD1. Germline V gene data show CDR1 as MGHRA and CDR2 as YSYEKL. J lost 2 bases, V lost 5 bases, and 2 bases had no gene match. The CDR3 consists of 13 residues. CDR3 amino acids: CASSTGQQETQYF. The CDR3 coding sequence is TGCGCCAGCAGCACGGGACAGCAAGAGACCCAGTACTTC.